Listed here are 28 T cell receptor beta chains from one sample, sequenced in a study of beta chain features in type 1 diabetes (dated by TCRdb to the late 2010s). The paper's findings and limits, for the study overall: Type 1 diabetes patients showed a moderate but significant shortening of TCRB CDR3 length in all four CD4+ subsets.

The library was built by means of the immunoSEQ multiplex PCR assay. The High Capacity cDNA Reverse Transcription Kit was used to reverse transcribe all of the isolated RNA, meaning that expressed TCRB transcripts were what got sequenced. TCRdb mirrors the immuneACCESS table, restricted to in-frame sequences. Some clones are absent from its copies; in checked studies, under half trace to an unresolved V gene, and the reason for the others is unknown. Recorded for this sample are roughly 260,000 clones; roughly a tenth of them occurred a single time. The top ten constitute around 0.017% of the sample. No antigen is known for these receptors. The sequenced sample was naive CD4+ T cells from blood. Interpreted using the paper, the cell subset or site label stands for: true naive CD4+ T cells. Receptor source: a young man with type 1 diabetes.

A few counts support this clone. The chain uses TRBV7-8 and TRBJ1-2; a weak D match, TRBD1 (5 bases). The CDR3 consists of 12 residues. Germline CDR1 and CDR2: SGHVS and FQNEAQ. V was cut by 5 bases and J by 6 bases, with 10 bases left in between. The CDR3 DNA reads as TGTGCCAGCAGCCTACAGGTGAATGGCTACACCTTC. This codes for CASSLQVNGYTF.

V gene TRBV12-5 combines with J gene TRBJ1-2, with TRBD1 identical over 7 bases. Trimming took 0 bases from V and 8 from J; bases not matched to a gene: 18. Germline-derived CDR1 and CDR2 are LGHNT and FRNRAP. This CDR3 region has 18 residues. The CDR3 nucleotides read TGTGCTAGTGGTTTGGTACTCGAGAATCGGGACAGAAAGGACGGCTACACCTTC. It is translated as CASGLVLENRDRKDGYTF.

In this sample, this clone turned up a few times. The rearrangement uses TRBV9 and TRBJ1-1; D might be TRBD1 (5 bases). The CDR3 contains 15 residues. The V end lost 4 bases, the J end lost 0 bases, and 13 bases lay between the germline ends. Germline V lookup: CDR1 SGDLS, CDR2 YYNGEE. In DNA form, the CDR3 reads TGTGCCAGCAGCCTGGGAACAGGAGTGAACACTGAAGCTTTCTTT. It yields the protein CASSLGTGVNTEAFF.

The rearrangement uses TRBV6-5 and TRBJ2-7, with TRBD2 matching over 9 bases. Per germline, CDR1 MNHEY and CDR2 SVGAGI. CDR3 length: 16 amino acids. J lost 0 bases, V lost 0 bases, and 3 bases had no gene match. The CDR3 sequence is CASSYSSSGDSYEQYF. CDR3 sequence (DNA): TGTGCCAGCAGTTACTCGTCTAGCGGGGACTCCTACGAGCAGTACTTC.

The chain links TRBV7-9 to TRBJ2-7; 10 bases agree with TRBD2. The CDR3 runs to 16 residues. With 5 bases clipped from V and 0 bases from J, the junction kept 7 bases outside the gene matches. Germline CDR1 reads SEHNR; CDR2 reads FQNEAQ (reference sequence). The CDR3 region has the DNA TGTGCCAGCAGCGACCCGGGACTAGCGACCTCCTACGAGCAGTACTTC. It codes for CASSDPGLATSYEQYF.

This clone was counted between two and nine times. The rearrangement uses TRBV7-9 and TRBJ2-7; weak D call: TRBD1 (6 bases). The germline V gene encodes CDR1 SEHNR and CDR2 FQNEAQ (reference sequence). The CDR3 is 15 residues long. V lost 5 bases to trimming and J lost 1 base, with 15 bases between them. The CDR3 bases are TGTGCCAGCAGCCGACGCGTGGACAGTTCCTACGAGCAGTACTTC. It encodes CASSRRVDSSYEQYF.

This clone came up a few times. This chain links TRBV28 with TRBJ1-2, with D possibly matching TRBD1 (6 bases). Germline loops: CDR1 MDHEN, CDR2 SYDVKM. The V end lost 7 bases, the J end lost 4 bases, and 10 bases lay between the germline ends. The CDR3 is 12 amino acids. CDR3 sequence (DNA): TGTGCCAGCACCACAGGGAGCTATGGCTACACCTTC. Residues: CASTTGSYGYTF.

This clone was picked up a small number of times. The DNA for the CDR3 is TGTGCCAGCAGCTTAGTAGCTAGCGGGGGCCGGTACTCCTACGAGCAGTACTTC. Its translation is CASSLVASGGRYSYEQYF. This chain joins TRBV7-2 and TRBJ2-7, with 10 bases that match TRBD2. Looked up from germline, CDR1 is SGHTA and CDR2 is FQGNSA. This CDR3 region has 18 residues. The J segment lost 0 bases and the V segment lost 1 base, leaving 9 bases of the junction unmatched.

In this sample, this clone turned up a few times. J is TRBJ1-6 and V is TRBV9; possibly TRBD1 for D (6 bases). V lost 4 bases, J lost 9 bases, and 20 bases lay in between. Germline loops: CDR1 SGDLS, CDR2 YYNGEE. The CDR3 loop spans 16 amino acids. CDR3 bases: TGTGCCAGCAGCCCCCAGACCGACAGGTACCCTTCACCCCTCCACTTT. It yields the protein CASSPQTDRYPSPLHF.

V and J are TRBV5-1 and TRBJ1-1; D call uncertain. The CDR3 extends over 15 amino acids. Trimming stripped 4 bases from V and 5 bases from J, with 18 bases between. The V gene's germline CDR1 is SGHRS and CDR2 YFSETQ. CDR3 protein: CASSPEFGRRTEAFF. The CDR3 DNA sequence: TGCGCCAGCAGCCCGGAGTTTGGGAGACGGACTGAAGCTTTCTTT.

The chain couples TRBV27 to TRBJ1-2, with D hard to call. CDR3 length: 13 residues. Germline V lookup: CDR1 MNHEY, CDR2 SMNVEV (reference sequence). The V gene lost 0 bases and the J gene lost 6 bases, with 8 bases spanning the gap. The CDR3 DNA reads TGTGCCAGCAGTTTATCGAGAGGAGATGGCTACACCTTC. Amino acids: CASSLSRGDGYTF.

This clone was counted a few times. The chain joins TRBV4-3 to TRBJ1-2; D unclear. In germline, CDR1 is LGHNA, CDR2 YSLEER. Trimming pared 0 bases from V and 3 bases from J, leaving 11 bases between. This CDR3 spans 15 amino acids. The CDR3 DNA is TGCGCCAGCAGCCAAGAGGAGGGTGGGGACTATGGCTACACCTTC. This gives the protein CASSQEEGGDYGYTF.

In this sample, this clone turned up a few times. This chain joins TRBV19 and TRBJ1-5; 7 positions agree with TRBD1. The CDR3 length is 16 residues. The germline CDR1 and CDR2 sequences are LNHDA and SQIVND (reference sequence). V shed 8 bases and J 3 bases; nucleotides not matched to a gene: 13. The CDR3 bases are TGTGCCAGTGCAACAGGGGTTCGCATACCCAATCAGCCCCAGCATTTT. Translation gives CASATGVRIPNQPQHF.

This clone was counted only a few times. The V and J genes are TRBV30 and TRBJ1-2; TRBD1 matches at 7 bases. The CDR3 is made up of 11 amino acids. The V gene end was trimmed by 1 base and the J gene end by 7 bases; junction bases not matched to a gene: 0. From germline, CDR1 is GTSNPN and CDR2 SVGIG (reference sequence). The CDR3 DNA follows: TGTGCCTGGAGTGAGGGGGCTGGCTACACCTTC. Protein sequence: CAWSEGAGYTF.

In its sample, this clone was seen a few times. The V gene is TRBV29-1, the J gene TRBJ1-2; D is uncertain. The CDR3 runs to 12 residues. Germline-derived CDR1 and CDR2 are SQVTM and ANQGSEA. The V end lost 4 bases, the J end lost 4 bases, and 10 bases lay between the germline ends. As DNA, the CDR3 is TGCAGCGTTGCAGACGTACTCTATGGCTACACCTTC. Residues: CSVADVLYGYTF.

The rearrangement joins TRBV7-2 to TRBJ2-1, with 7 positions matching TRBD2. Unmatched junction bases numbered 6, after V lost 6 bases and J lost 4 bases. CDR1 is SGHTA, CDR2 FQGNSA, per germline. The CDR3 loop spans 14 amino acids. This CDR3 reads CASRLGGSYNEQFF. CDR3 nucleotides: TGTGCCAGCAGACTCGGGGGGAGTTACAATGAGCAGTTCTTC.

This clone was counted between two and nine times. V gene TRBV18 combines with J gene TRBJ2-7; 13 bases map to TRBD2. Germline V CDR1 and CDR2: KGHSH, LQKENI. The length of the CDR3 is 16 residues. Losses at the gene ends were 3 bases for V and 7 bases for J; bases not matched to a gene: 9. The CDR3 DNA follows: TGTGCCAGCTCACCCGCACTAGCGGGGGGGCCGGGGGAGCAGTACTTC. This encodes CASSPALAGGPGEQYF.

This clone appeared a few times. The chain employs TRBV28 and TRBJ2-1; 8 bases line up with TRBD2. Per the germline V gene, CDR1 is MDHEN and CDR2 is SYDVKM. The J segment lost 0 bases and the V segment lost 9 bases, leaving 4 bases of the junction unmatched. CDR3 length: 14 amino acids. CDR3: CASTGGGSYNEQFF. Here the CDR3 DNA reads TGTGCCAGTACGGGGGGGGGCTCCTACAATGAGCAGTTCTTC.

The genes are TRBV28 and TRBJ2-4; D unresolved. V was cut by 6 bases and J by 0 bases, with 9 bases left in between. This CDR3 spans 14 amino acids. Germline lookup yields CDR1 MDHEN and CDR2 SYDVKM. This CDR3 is CASRYQLAKNIQYF. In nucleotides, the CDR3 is TGTGCCAGCAGGTACCAACTAGCCAAAAACATTCAGTACTTC.

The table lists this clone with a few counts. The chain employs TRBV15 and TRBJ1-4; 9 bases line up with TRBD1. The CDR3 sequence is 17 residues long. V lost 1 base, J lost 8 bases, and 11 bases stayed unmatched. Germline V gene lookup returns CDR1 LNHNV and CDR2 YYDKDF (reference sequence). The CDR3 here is CATSRGVRDREDEKLFF. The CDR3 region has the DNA TGTGCCACCAGCAGAGGAGTAAGGGACAGGGAGGACGAAAAACTGTTTTTT.

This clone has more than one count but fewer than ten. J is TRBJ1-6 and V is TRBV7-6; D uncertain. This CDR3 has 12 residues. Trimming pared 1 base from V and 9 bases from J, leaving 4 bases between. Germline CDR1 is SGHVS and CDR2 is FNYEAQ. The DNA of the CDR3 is TGTGCCAGCAGCTTAGTCGGTTCACCCCTCCACTTT. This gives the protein CASSLVGSPLHF. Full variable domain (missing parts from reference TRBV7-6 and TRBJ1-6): GAGVSQSPRYKVTKRGQDVALRCDPISGHVSLYWYRQALGQGPEFLTYFNYEAQQDKSGLPNDRFSAERPEGSISTLTIQRTEQRDSAMYRCASSLVGSPLHFGNGTRLTVT.

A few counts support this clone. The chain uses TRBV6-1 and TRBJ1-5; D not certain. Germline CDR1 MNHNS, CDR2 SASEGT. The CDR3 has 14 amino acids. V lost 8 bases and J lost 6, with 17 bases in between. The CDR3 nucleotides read TGTGCCAGCGGTTCTTGGCTCGCGGGTCAGCCCCAGCATTTT. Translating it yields CASGSWLAGQPQHF.

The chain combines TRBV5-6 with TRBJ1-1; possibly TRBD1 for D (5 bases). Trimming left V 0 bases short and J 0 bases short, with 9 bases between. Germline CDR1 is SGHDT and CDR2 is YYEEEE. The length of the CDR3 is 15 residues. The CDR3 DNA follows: TGTGCCAGCAGCTTGGAATGGGGGGTGAACACTGAAGCTTTCTTT. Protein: CASSLEWGVNTEAFF.

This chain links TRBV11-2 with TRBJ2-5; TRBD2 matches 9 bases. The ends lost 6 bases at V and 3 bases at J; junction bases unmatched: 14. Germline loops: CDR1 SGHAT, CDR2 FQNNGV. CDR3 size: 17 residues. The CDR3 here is CASRASGTRTVEETQYF. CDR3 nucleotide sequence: TGTGCCAGCAGGGCTAGCGGGACTAGGACGGTAGAAGAGACCCAGTACTTC.

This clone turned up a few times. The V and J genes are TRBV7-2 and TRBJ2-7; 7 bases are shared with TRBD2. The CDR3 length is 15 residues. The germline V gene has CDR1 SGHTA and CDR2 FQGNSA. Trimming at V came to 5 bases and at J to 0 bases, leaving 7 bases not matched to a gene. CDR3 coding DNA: TGTGCCAGCAGCCTCGATGCGGGAGCCTCCTACGAGCAGTACTTC. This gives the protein CASSLDAGASYEQYF.

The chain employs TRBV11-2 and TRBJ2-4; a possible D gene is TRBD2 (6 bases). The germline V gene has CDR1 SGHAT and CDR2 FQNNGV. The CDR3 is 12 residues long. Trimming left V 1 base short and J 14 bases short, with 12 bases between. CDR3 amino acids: CASSLGSGGEYF. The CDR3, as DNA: TGTGCCAGCAGCTTAGGATCAGGAGGGGAGTACTTC.

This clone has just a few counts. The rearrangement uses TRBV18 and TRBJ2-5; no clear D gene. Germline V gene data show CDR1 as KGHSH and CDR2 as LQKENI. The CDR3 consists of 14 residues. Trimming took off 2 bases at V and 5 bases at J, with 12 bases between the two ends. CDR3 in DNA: TGTGCCAGCTCACCAAGATCTAGGAACGAGACCCAGTACTTC. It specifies CASSPRSRNETQYF.

CDR3 nucleotide sequence: TGTGCCAGCAGTTACTCAACAGGGGGCGGCGGCTATGGCTACACCTTC. This gives the protein CASSYSTGGGGYGYTF. J is TRBJ1-2 and V is TRBV6-5; 9 bases align to TRBD1. The CDR3 sequence is 16 residues long. In germline, CDR1 is MNHEY, CDR2 SVGAGI. J was trimmed by 4 bases and V by 0 bases; bases with no gene match: 6.